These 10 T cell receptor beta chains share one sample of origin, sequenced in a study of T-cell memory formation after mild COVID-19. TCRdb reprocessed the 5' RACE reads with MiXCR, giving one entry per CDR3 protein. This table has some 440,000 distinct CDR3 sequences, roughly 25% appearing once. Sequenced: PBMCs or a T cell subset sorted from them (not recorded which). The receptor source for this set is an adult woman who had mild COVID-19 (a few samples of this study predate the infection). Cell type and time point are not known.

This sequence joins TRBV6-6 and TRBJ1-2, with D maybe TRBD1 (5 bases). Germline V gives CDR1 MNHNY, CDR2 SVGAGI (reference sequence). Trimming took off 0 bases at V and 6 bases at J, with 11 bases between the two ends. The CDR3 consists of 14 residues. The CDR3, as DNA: TGTGCCAGCAGTTACTCCGGCAGGGCCGATGGCTACACCTTC. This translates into CASSYSGRADGYTF.

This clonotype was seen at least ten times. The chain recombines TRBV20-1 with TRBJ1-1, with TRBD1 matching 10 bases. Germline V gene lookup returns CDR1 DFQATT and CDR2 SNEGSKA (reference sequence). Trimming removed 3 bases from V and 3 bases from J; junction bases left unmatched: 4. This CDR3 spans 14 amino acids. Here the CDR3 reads CSASPGTGDTEAFF. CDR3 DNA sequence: TGCAGTGCTAGTCCCGGGACAGGGGACACTGAAGCTTTCTTT.

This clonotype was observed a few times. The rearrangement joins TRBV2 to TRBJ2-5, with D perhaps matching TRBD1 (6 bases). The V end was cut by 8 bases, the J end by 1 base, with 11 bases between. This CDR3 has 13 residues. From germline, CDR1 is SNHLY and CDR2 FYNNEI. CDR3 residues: CASLQGGQETQYF. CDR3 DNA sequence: TGTGCCAGCCTACAGGGCGGCCAAGAGACCCAGTACTTC. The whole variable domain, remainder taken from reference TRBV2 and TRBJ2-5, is EPEVTQTPSHQVTQMGQEVILRCVPISNHLYFYWYRQILGQKVEFLVSFYNNEISEKSEIFDDQFSVERPDGSNFTLKIRSTKLEDSAMYFCASLQGGQETQYFGPGTRLLVL.

The DNA for the CDR3 is TGTGCCAGCAGCTCCCGACAGGGCATGAACACTGAAGCTTTCTTT. It encodes CASSSRQGMNTEAFF. V is TRBV5-6 and J is TRBJ1-1; 7 positions agree with TRBD1. The V gene's germline CDR1 is SGHDT and CDR2 YYEEEE. V gave up 3 bases and J gave up 0 bases; unmatched junction bases: 5. The CDR3 runs to 15 residues.

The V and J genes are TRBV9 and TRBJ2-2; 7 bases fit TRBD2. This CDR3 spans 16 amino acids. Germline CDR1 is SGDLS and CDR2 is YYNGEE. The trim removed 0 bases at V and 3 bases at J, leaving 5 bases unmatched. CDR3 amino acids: CASSVDLAGDTGELFF. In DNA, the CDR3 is TGTGCCAGCAGCGTAGATTTGGCGGGGGACACCGGGGAGCTGTTTTTT.

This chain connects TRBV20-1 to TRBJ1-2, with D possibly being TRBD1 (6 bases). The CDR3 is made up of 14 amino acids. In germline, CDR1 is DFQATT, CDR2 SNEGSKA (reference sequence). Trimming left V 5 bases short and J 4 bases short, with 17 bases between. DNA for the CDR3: TGCAGTGCTGATACAGGGAGCCCCCTCTATGGCTACACCTTC. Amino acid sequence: CSADTGSPLYGYTF.

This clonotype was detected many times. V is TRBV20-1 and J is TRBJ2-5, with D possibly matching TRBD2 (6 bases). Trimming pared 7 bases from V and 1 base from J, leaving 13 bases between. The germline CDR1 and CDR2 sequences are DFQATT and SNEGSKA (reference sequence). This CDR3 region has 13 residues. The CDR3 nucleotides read TGCAGTGTCGTCAGGGACTCCCAAGAGACCCAGTACTTC. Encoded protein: CSVVRDSQETQYF.

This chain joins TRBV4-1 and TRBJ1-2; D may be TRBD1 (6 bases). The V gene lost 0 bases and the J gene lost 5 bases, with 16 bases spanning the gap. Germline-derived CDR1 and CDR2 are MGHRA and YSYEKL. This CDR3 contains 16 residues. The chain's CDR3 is CASSQDLAGVSYGYTF. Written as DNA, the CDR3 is TGCGCCAGCAGCCAAGATTTGGCAGGGGTTAGTTATGGCTACACCTTC.

The CDR3 DNA is TGCGCCAGCAGCTTGCCCCCAGGGGGCGTAGTGTGGGGGGACTCCAACTACAATGAGCAGTTCTTC. Its translation: CASSLPPGGVVWGDSNYNEQFF. The gene calls are TRBV5-1 and TRBJ2-1; 8 bases map to TRBD1. J gave up 3 bases and V 1 base, and 24 bases lay outside the gene matches. CDR3 length: 22 residues. Germline V gene lookup returns CDR1 SGHRS and CDR2 YFSETQ. Using reference TRBV5-1 and TRBJ2-1 for the parts outside the CDR3, the full variable domain is KAGVTQTPRYLIKTRGQQVTLSCSPISGHRSVSWYQQTPGQGLQFLFEYFSETQRNKGNFPGRFSGRQFSNSRSEMNVSTLELGDSALYLCASSLPPGGVVWGDSNYNEQFFGPGTRLTVL.

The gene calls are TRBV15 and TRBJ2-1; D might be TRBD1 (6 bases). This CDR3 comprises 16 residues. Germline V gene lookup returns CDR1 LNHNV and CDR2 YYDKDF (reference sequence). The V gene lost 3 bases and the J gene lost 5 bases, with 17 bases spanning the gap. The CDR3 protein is CATSRRLQGVDNEQFF. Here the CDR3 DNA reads TGTGCCACCAGCAGGAGGTTACAGGGTGTGGACAATGAGCAGTTCTTC.